The T cell receptor (beta chain) under discussion was sequenced for a study of chemoradiotherapy in HPV16-positive cancers. As for this clone: Its antigen is as yet unknown.

Study-wide points: For HPV16-positive patients, expanding HPV-responsive T cells associated with longer recurrence-free survival. The functional HPV-specific definition rests on just a couple of HPV16-positive patients.

Looked up from germline, CDR1 is SEHNR and CDR2 is FQNEAQ (reference sequence). The V gene lost 1 base and the J gene lost 0 bases, with 15 bases spanning the gap. The CDR3 consists of 17 residues. Only in-frame clones appear in the TCRdb table, and some are missing; sequencing was by immunoSEQ multiplex PCR. Here the sample spans under 50,000 clones, 65% to 80% being singletons. This clonotype was obtained from a human donor with HPV-associated anogenital cancer. This material consisted of blood, taken from a patient who underwent chemoradiotherapy. This chain links TRBV7-9 with TRBJ1-1; tentatively, D is TRBD1 (6 bases). The CDR3 DNA reads as TGTGCCAGCAGCTTAGGGCAGGGGCGCAGAATGAACACTGAAGCTTTCTTT. This sequence encodes CASSLGQGRRMNTEAFF.